This entry lists 20 T cell receptor beta chains sequenced from one sample in a study of shared clonotypes between healthy human individuals. The repertoire was sequenced with immunoSEQ multiplex PCR; TCRdb's copy has only in-frame clones and lacks some. The sample holds some 2 million clones, about 94% seen once. CD8 cells classed as naive were CD45RO-negative and positively selected for CCR7, excluding terminally differentiated effector memory CD45RA+ cells. Sequences were obtained from naive CD8+ T cells sorted from blood. Receptor source: a young man in good health.

This chain links TRBV28 with TRBJ1-4; D uncertain. The CDR3 sequence is 14 residues long. V was trimmed by 4 bases and J by 0 bases, leaving 6 bases between them. Germline V gene lookup returns CDR1 MDHEN and CDR2 SYDVKM. The CDR3 is CASSWLSTNEKLFF. DNA for the CDR3: TGTGCCAGCAGTTGGCTTTCAACTAATGAAAAACTGTTTTTT.

The V gene is TRBV9, the J gene TRBJ2-2; 10 bases align to TRBD2. Germline loops: CDR1 SGDLS, CDR2 YYNGEE. Trimming cost V 0 bases and J 3 bases; bases outside gene matches: 2. The length of the CDR3 is 16 residues. This CDR3 is CASSVGTSGYTGELFF. In nucleotides, the CDR3 is TGTGCCAGCAGCGTAGGGACTAGCGGCTACACCGGGGAGCTGTTTTTT.

With regard to this clone: In the same sample, other DNA sequences code for this CDR3. V is TRBV18 and J is TRBJ2-7; tentative D call: TRBD2 (6 bases). Trimming took off 3 bases at V and 0 bases at J, with 9 bases between the two ends. CDR1 and CDR2 from the germline V gene are KGHSH and LQKENI. The CDR3 length is 14 residues. CDR3 in DNA: TGTGCCAGCTCACCGGGGGGAAGCTCCTACGAGCAGTACTTC. Translated, it gives CASSPGGSSYEQYF.

V is TRBV19 and J is TRBJ2-7; no reliable D call. Per the germline V gene, CDR1 is LNHDA and CDR2 is SQIVND (reference sequence). V was clipped by 3 bases and J by 4 bases, with 16 bases between them. The CDR3 has 15 residues. The CDR3 loop reads CASSMIPPSPYEQYF. CDR3 DNA sequence: TGTGCCAGTAGTATGATTCCGCCTTCACCTTACGAGCAGTACTTC.

The chain is built from TRBV19 and TRBJ2-7; D might be TRBD1 (6 bases). The CDR3 covers 14 residues. Germline-derived CDR1 and CDR2 are LNHDA and SQIVND (reference sequence). The V end was cut by 5 bases, the J end by 7 bases, with 18 bases between. The CDR3 sequence is CASSDRIRRWEQYF. DNA of the CDR3: TGTGCCAGTAGTGACAGGATACGTCGTTGGGAGCAGTACTTC. Supplemented by reference TRBV19 and TRBJ2-7, the full variable domain reads DGGITQSPKYLFRKEGQNVTLSCEQNLNHDAMYWYRQDPGQGLRLIYYSQIVNDFQKGDIAEGYSVSREKKESFPLTVTSAQKNPTAFYLCASSDRIRRWEQYFGPGTRLTVT.

The CDR3 DNA reads TGTGCCAGCAGTGCCTTTACTAGCCCCAATGAGCAGTTCTTC. Its translation is CASSAFTSPNEQFF. This chain links TRBV6-1 with TRBJ2-1; a weak D match, TRBD2 (6 bases). This CDR3 is 14 amino acids long. Germline lookup yields CDR1 MNHNS and CDR2 SASEGT. Trimming took 4 bases from V and 6 from J, leaving 13 bases between them.

This clone was detected only once. The V gene is TRBV15, the J gene TRBJ2-1; D not resolved. The V end was cut by 0 bases, the J end by 7 bases, with 16 bases between. CDR1 is LNHNV, CDR2 YYDKDF, per germline (reference sequence). The CDR3 length is 16 residues. The CDR3 sequence is CATSRDGVQIPNEQFF. As DNA, the CDR3 is TGTGCCACCAGCAGAGATGGGGTTCAGATCCCGAATGAGCAGTTCTTC.

The rearrangement uses TRBV9 and TRBJ1-5; D not resolved. Germline-derived CDR1 and CDR2 are SGDLS and YYNGEE. The CDR3 has 15 residues. V lost 0 bases to trimming and J lost 0 bases, with 7 bases between them. The CDR3 DNA follows: TGTGCCAGCAGCGTAGGGATTAATAGCAATCAGCCCCAGCATTTT. The encoded protein is CASSVGINSNQPQHF.

This chain links TRBV27 with TRBJ2-3; D might be TRBD1 (5 bases). Germline loops: CDR1 MNHEY, CDR2 SMNVEV (reference sequence). V was cut by 3 bases and J by 1 base, with 11 bases left in between. The CDR3 has 15 residues. As DNA, the CDR3 is TGTGCCAGCAGTTTCGCAGTAGGGGGCACAGATACGCAGTATTTT. It is translated as CASSFAVGGTDTQYF.

CDR3 residues: CASSLWASGKAKTQYF. The CDR3, as DNA: TGTGCCAGCAGCTTGTGGGCTAGCGGGAAGGCGAAAACGCAGTATTTT. The V and J genes are TRBV5-6 and TRBJ2-3; 9 bases match TRBD2. This CDR3 region has 16 residues. With V trimmed by 1 base and J by 9 bases, 12 bases remained unmatched. Germline V gene data show CDR1 as SGHDT and CDR2 as YYEEEE.

CDR3 DNA: TGTGCCAGTAGTGTGGGGGGAGTGGATACGCAGTATTTT. Encoded protein: CASSVGGVDTQYF. The V call is TRBV19, the J call TRBJ2-3; weak D call: TRBD2 (6 bases). Trimming took 5 bases from V and 6 from J, leaving 12 bases between them. From germline, CDR1 is LNHDA and CDR2 SQIVND (reference sequence). The CDR3 consists of 13 residues. The full variable domain, its missing parts supplied by reference TRBV19 and TRBJ2-3, is DGGITQSPKYLFRKEGQNVTLSCEQNLNHDAMYWYRQDPGQGLRLIYYSQIVNDFQKGDIAEGYSVSREKKESFPLTVTSAQKNPTAFYLCASSVGGVDTQYFGPGTRLTVL.

The rearrangement uses TRBV9 and TRBJ1-1, with D perhaps matching TRBD1 (5 bases). This CDR3 has 13 amino acids. Between the trimmed V and J ends, which lost 2 bases and 4 bases, there was a span of 9 bases. Looked up from germline, CDR1 is SGDLS and CDR2 is YYNGEE. CDR3 sequence (DNA): TGTGCCAGCAGCGTGACGACAGCCACTGAAGCTTTCTTT. This encodes CASSVTTATEAFF.

The V and J genes are TRBV7-6 and TRBJ1-6, with unresolved D. The germline V gene encodes CDR1 SGHVS and CDR2 FNYEAQ. This CDR3 is built from 16 residues. The V end was cut by 0 bases, the J end by 2 bases, with 8 bases between. Written as DNA, the CDR3 is TGTGCCAGCAGCTTAGCGGTGTCTACCTATAATTCACCCCTCCACTTT. Protein sequence: CASSLAVSTYNSPLHF.

Turning to this clone: In the same sample, other DNA sequences code for this CDR3. V and J are TRBV4-3 and TRBJ2-3, with 8 bases aligning to TRBD2. CDR3 length: 16 amino acids. CDR1 is LGHNA and CDR2 is YSLEER in the germline V gene. V shed 0 bases and J 0 bases; nucleotides not matched to a gene: 2. As DNA, the CDR3 is TGCGCCAGCAGCCAAGAATTAGCGGGAAGCACAGATACGCAGTATTTT. It yields the protein CASSQELAGSTDTQYF.

The rearrangement joins TRBV6-6 to TRBJ2-1; D not resolved. Germline CDR1 MNHNY, CDR2 SVGAGI (reference sequence). V was cut by 6 bases and J by 1 base, with 13 bases left in between. CDR3 length: 15 residues. The chain's CDR3 is CASRFDPDSYNEQFF. In DNA, the CDR3 is TGTGCCAGCAGATTCGACCCTGATTCCTACAATGAGCAGTTCTTC.

The gene calls are TRBV5-1 and TRBJ1-5; D gene ambiguous. V was pared by 0 bases and J by 7 bases, with 8 bases between. The germline CDR1 and CDR2 sequences are SGHRS and YFSETQ. The CDR3 has 13 amino acids. The CDR3 sequence: CASSLGGQQPQHF. The CDR3 DNA reads as TGCGCCAGCAGCTTGGGTGGGCAACAGCCCCAGCATTTT.

The V and J genes are TRBV5-4 and TRBJ2-7; possible D gene TRBD1, 6 bases. This CDR3 is 12 amino acids long. V lost 4 bases to trimming and J lost 6 bases, with 11 bases between them. From germline, CDR1 is SGHNT and CDR2 YYREEE (reference sequence). The CDR3 nucleotides are TGTGCCAGCAGCCAAGACAGGACCGAGCAGTACTTC. It yields the protein CASSQDRTEQYF.

The chain has TRBV29-1 and TRBJ2-2, with unresolved D. V lost 0 bases to trimming and J lost 4 bases, with 9 bases between them. Germline CDR1 is SQVTM and CDR2 is ANQGSEA. The length of the CDR3 is 14 residues. The CDR3 protein is CSVEDGVFTGELFF. Here the CDR3 DNA reads TGCAGCGTTGAAGATGGAGTTTTCACCGGGGAGCTGTTTTTT.

Turning to this clone: At one end, the junction sequence differs from germline, possibly due to a read error. Other DNA variants within this sample encode the same CDR3. The V and J genes are TRBV27 and TRBJ1-6; no reliable D call. CDR3 length: 13 amino acids. Germline V gives CDR1 MNHEY, CDR2 SMNVEV (reference sequence). The CDR3 loop reads CASSLSQNSPLHF. The CDR3 region has the DNA TGTGCCAGCAGTCTATCCCAAAATTCACCCCTCCACTTT.

This clone was observed once. The genes are TRBV10-1 and TRBJ2-7; possibly TRBD2 for D (5 bases). Germline V lookup: CDR1 WNHNN, CDR2 SYGVQD (reference sequence). The CDR3 has 13 residues. Trimming stripped 3 bases from V and 3 bases from J, with 9 bases between. The CDR3 loop is CASSDSGIYEQYF. The DNA of the CDR3 is TGCGCCAGCAGTGATTCGGGGATCTACGAGCAGTACTTC.